This T cell receptor beta chain comes out of a study of T cell responses to AZD1222 COVID-19 vaccine. Per germline, CDR1 SGHAT and CDR2 FQNNGV. The CDR3 is 11 amino acids. The V end was cut by 8 bases, the J end by 4 bases, with 9 bases between. With respect to this clone: The same CDR3 is also encoded by other DNA sequences in this sample.

Some clones are missing from TCRdb's copy, which holds only in-frame ones; the method was immunoSEQ multiplex PCR. The sample carries roughly 150,000 clones, 88% recorded once. Sequenced material: peripheral blood, taken on day 0 of AZD1222 vaccination. The rearrangement uses TRBV11-2 and TRBJ2-7; D gene unclear. This clonotype was sampled from an adult in good health. CDR3 region: CASGSLYEQYF. The CDR3 nucleotides are TGTGCCAGCGGGTCCCTTTACGAGCAGTACTTC.